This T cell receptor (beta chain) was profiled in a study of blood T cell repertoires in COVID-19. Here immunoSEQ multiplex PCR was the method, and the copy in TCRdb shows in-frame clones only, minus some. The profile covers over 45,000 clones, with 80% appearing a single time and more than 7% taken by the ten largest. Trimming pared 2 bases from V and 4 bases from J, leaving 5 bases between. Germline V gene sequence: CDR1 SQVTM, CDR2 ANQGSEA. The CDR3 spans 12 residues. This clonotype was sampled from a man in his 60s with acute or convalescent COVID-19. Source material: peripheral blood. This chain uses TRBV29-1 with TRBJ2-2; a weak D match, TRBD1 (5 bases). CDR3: CSVERGTGELFF. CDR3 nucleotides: TGCAGCGTTGAAAGGGGCACCGGGGAGCTGTTTTTT.